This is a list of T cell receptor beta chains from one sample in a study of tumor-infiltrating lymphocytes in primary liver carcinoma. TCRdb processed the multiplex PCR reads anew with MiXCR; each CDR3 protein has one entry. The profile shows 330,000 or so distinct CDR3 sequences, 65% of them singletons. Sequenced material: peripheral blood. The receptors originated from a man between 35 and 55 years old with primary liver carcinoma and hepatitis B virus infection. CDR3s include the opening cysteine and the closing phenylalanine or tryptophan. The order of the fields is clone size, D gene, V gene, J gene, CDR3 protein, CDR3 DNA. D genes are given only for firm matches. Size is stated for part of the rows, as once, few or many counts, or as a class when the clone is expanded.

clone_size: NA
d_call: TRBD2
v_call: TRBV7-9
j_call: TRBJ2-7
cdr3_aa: CASSPSGSYEQYF
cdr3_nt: TGTGCCAGCAGCCCTAGCGGGAGCTACGAGCAGTACTTC

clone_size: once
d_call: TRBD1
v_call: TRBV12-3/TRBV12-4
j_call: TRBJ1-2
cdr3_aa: CASSFETGNYIYTF
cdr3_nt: TGTGCCAGCAGTTTCGAGACAGGGAATTACATCTACACCTTC

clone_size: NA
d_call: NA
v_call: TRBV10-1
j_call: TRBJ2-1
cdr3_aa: CTSSESLAAQEQFF
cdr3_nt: TGCACCAGCAGTGAGTCGTTGGCTGCTCAAGAGCAGTTCTTC

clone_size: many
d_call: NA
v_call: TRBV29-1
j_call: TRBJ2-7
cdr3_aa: CSVVGQPSGIALYEQYF
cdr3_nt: TGCAGCGTAGTTGGACAGCCTAGCGGAATAGCCCTCTACGAGCAGTACTTC

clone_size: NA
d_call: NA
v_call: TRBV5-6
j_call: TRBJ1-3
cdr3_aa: CASSPRGGNTIYF
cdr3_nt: TGTGCCAGCAGCCCCCGGGGTGGAAACACCATATATTTT

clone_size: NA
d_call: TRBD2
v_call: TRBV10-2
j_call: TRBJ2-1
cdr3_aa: CASCLAGVCEQFF
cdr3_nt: TGCGCCAGCTGCCTAGCGGGAGTATGTGAGCAGTTCTTC

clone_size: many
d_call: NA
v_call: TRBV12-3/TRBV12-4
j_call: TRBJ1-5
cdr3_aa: CASSFGGRPPQHF
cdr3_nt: TGTGCCAGCAGTTTTGGGGGACGGCCGCCCCAGCATTTT

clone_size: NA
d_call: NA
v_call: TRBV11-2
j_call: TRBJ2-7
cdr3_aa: CASRSRARKGYEQYF
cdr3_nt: TGTGCCAGTAGATCGAGGGCCAGGAAGGGCTACGAGCAGTACTTC

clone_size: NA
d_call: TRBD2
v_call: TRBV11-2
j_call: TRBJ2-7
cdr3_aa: CASSPGGTSGRALSYEQCF
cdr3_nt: TGCGCCAGCAGCCCCGGCGGGACTAGCGGGAGGGCCTTGTCCTACGAGCAGTGCTTC

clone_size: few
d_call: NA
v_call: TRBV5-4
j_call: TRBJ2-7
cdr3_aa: CASSQIGRTSKDEQYF
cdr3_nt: TGTGCCAGCAGTCAAATTGGACGGACATCGAAAGACGAGCAGTACTTC

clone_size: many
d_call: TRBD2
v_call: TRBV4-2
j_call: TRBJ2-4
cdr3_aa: CASSQGTSANIQYF
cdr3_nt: TGTGCCAGCAGCCAGGGGACTAGCGCCAATATTCAGTACTTC

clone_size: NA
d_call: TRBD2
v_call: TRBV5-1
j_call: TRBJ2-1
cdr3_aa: CASSLGAAGGDNEQFF
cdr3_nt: TGCGCCAGCAGCTTGGGGGCAGCGGGAGGCGACAATGAGCAGTTCTTC

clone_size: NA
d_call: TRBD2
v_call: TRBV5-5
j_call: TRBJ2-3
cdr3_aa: CASSLIGTSDTDTQYF
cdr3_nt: TGTGCCAGCAGCTTAATCGGGACTAGCGACACAGATACGCAGTATTTT

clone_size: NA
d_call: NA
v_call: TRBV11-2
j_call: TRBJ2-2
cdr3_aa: CASSLGAGWVGELLF
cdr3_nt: TGTGCCAGCAGCTTAGGAGCGGGTTGGGTCGGGGAGCTGCTCTTT

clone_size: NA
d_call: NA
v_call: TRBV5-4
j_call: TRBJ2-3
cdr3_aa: CASSLAETQLDTQYF
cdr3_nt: TGTGCCAGCAGCTTGGCGGAAACACAGTTAGATACGCAGTATTTT

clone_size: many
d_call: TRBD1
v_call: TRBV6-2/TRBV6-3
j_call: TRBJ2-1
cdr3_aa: CASSYQGTEGQFF
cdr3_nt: TGTGCCAGCAGTTACCAAGGGACAGAGGGGCAGTTCTTC

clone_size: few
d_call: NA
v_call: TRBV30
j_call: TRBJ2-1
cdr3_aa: CAWKQGDERFF
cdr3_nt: TGTGCCTGGAAGCAGGGCGATGAGCGGTTCTTC

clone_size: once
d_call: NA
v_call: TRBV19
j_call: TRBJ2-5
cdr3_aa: CASSNGLGRETQYF
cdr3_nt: TGTGCCAGTAGTAATGGACTGGGGCGGGAGACCCAGTACTTC

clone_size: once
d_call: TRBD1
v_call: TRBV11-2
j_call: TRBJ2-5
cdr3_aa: CASKTTGELTETQYF
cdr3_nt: TGTGCCAGCAAGACGACAGGGGAGTTAACAGAGACCCAGTACTTC

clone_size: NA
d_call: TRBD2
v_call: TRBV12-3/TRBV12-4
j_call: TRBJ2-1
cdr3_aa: CVSRGTSGREQLF
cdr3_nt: TGTGTCAGCAGGGGGACTAGCGGGAGGGAGCAGTTATTC